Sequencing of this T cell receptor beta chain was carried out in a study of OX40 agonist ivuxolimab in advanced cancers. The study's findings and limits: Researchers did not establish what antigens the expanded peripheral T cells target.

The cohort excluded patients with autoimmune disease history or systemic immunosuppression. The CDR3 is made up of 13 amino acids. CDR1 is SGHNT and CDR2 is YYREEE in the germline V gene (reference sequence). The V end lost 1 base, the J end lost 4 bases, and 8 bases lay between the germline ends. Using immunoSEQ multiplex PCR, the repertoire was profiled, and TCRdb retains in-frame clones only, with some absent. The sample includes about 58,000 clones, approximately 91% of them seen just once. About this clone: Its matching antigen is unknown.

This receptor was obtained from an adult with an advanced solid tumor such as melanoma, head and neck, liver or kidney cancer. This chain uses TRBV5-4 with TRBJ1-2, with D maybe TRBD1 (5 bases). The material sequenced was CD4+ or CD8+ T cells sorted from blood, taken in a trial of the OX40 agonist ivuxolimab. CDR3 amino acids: CASSLPGRYGYTF. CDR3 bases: TGTGCCAGCAGCTTGCCAGGGCGCTATGGCTACACCTTC.